Below are 29 T cell receptor beta chains sequenced from a single sample in a study of early T cells in non-severe SARS-CoV-2 infection. Via MiXCR, TCRdb re-called the 5' RACE reads, giving one row per CDR3 protein. The top ten clones hold about 3.8% of a sample with tens of thousands of distinct CDR3 sequences, 8.5% to 10% of them seen once. This specimen consisted of whole blood, obtained at baseline. The receptors derive from an adult who was a healthcare worker with PCR-confirmed SARS-CoV-2 infection or an uninfected control (not recorded which).

This clonotype was recorded at least ten times. The chain joins TRBV7-8 to TRBJ2-7; TRBD2 matches at 7 bases. The trim removed 1 base at V and 5 bases at J, leaving 8 bases unmatched. The CDR3 has 15 residues. Looked up from germline, CDR1 is SGHVS and CDR2 is FQNEAQ. The CDR3 coding sequence is TGTGCCAGCAGCTTAGTGGCAACCGGGAGGAACGAGCAGTACTTC. Its translation: CASSLVATGRNEQYF. Together with reference TRBV7-8 and TRBJ2-7, the CDR3 gives the full variable domain: GAGVSQSPRYKVAKRGQDVALRCDPISGHVSLFWYQQALGQGPEFLTYFQNEAQLDKSGLPSDRFFAERPEGSVSTLKIQRTQQEDSAVYLCASSLVATGRNEQYFGPGTRLTVT.

This clonotype turned up a few times. This chain uses TRBV12-3 or TRBV12-4 with TRBJ2-4, with 7 positions matching TRBD1. The CDR3 totals 18 residues. V shed 5 bases and J 0 bases; nucleotides not matched to a gene: 13. The CDR3: CASSAWTGFELAKNIQYF. CDR3 DNA: TGTGCCAGCAGTGCCTGGACAGGATTCGAGCTAGCCAAAAACATTCAGTACTTC.

This clonotype was observed a few times. The chain employs TRBV24-1 and TRBJ2-5; 10 positions match TRBD2. CDR1 is KGHDR and CDR2 is SFDVKD in the germline V gene. V lost 5 bases and J lost 4; bases outside the gene matches: 9. The CDR3 sequence is 16 residues long. CDR3: CATSGTGTSERETQYF. The CDR3 coding sequence is TGTGCCACCAGTGGTACCGGGACTAGCGAGCGAGAGACCCAGTACTTC.

This chain joins TRBV29-1 and TRBJ2-7; D is perhaps TRBD1 (6 bases). V dropped 3 bases and J dropped 6 bases, with 12 bases sitting between them. This CDR3 region has 12 residues. Germline loops: CDR1 SQVTM, CDR2 ANQGSEA. The CDR3, as DNA: TGCAGCGTTGACGACGGCAGGGGCGAGCAGTACTTC. Its translation is CSVDDGRGEQYF.

This clonotype was detected a few times. This chain uses TRBV7-2 with TRBJ2-5; 7 positions agree with TRBD2. This CDR3 has 15 residues. J was trimmed by 2 bases and V by 7 bases; bases with no gene match: 10. Germline V gene lookup returns CDR1 SGHTA and CDR2 FQGNSA. The CDR3 DNA follows: TGTGCCAGCACCTTCACTAGCGACCCTCAAGAGACCCAGTACTTC. It yields the protein CASTFTSDPQETQYF.

This clonotype was detected ten times or more. The chain uses TRBV2 and TRBJ1-6, with D possibly matching TRBD1 (5 bases). V was clipped by 0 bases and J by 7 bases, with 13 bases between them. Germline V gene sequence: CDR1 SNHLY, CDR2 FYNNEI. This CDR3 has 16 residues. The CDR3 nucleotides are TGTGCCAGCAGTGAAGCTCAGGGACGTCAGAATTCACCCCTCCACTTT. Translating it yields CASSEAQGRQNSPLHF.

Only a few counts were recorded for this clonotype. This chain connects TRBV27 to TRBJ2-3; 8 nucleotides match TRBD2. V was clipped by 7 bases and J by 5 bases; unmatched bases: 11. CDR3 length equals 15 residues. Per the germline V gene, CDR1 is MNHEY and CDR2 is SMNVEV (reference sequence). The CDR3 protein is CASTLDGLAGDTQYF. DNA of the CDR3: TGTGCCAGCACCCTGGATGGACTAGCAGGAGATACGCAGTATTTT.

This clonotype was detected many times. The rearrangement uses TRBV11-3 and TRBJ1-2; no definite D call. Trimming took off 1 base at V and 4 bases at J, with 10 bases between the two ends. CDR3 length equals 14 residues. The germline V gene encodes CDR1 SGHNT and CDR2 YENEEA. Here the CDR3 reads CASSLGFSFYGYTF. In nucleotides, the CDR3 is TGTGCCAGCAGCTTAGGATTTTCCTTCTATGGCTACACCTTC.

This clonotype was recorded many times. This rearrangement joins TRBV12-3 or TRBV12-4 to TRBJ1-6; D is possibly TRBD1 (6 bases). V gave up 5 bases and J gave up 7 bases, with 12 bases separating them. This CDR3 comprises 14 residues. The CDR3 protein is CASSLDTGNSPLHF. The DNA of the CDR3 is TGTGCCAGCAGTCTAGACACAGGGAATTCACCCCTCCACTTT.

This clonotype has a count of ten or more. J is TRBJ2-6 and V is TRBV7-9, with 12 positions matching TRBD2. Per the germline V gene, CDR1 is SEHNR and CDR2 is FQNEAQ (reference sequence). The CDR3 totals 21 residues. J lost 5 bases, V lost 5 bases, and 19 bases had no gene match. CDR3 region: CASSLYLTPSGRAVRANVLTF. DNA for the CDR3: TGTGCCAGCAGCCTATACCTGACCCCTAGCGGGAGGGCCGTCAGGGCCAACGTCCTGACTTTC.

This clonotype was recorded a few times. The chain recombines TRBV10-1 with TRBJ1-1, with D maybe TRBD1 (5 bases). The ends were cut back, 1 base at V and 5 bases at J, with 14 bases in the middle. This CDR3 spans 15 amino acids. Germline assignment: CDR1 WNHNN and CDR2 SYGVQD (reference sequence). For the CDR3, the DNA is TGCGCCAGCAGTGAGTGGGACGCAGGAGCAACTGAAGCTTTCTTT. Amino acids: CASSEWDAGATEAFF.

This clonotype was observed a handful of times. The chain joins TRBV25-1 to TRBJ2-3; D unclear. CDR1 is MGHDK and CDR2 is SYGVNS in the germline V gene. With 5 bases removed from V and 7 bases from J, the gap between germline ends came to 10 bases. The CDR3 has 12 residues. CDR3 DNA: TGTGCCAGCAGTTGGGTTGGGAATACGCAGTATTTT. Amino acids: CASSWVGNTQYF.

The chain couples TRBV12-3 or TRBV12-4 to TRBJ2-4; no reliable D call. The CDR3 spans 13 residues. V lost 5 bases and J 6 bases, leaving 11 bases between the germline ends. The CDR3 bases are TGTGCCAGCAGTACCGCGACGGTAAACATTCAGTACTTC. It specifies CASSTATVNIQYF.

This clonotype turned up a few times. V and J are TRBV7-3 and TRBJ2-2; D unresolved. Germline V gene lookup returns CDR1 SGHTA and CDR2 FQGTGA. V dropped 1 base and J dropped 4 bases, with 4 bases sitting between them. The CDR3 contains 13 residues. The CDR3 bases are TGTGCCAGCAGCTTAATATCCACCGGGGAGCTGTTTTTT. This codes for CASSLISTGELFF.

In this sample, this clonotype turned up a few times. This chain joins TRBV30 and TRBJ2-7; D remains ambiguous. The CDR3 has 15 amino acids. V shed 0 bases and J shed 0 bases, with 12 bases lying between them. Germline-derived CDR1 and CDR2 are GTSNPN and SVGIG (reference sequence). The CDR3: CAWSVGRMSSYEQYF. For the CDR3, the DNA is TGTGCCTGGAGTGTAGGCAGGATGAGCTCCTACGAGCAGTACTTC. Together with reference TRBV30 and TRBJ2-7, the CDR3 gives the full variable domain: SQTIHQWPATLVQPVGSPLSLECTVEGTSNPNLYWYRQAAGRGLQLLFYSVGIGQISSEVPQNLSASRPQDRQFILSSKKLLLSDSGFYLCAWSVGRMSSYEQYFGPGTRLTVT.

This chain links TRBV11-2 with TRBJ2-1; 9 positions match TRBD2. Germline CDR1 and CDR2: SGHAT and FQNNGV. This CDR3 is built from 16 residues. J was trimmed by 7 bases and V by 1 base; bases with no gene match: 8. CDR3 amino acids: CASSLVGGTSRNEQFF. DNA of the CDR3: TGTGCCAGCAGCTTAGTCGGCGGGACTAGCCGTAATGAGCAGTTCTTC. The entire variable domain, with the rest obtained from reference TRBV11-2 and TRBJ2-1, is as follows: EAGVAQSPRYKIIEKRQSVAFWCNPISGHATLYWYQQILGQGPKLLIQFQNNGVVDDSQLPKDRFSAERLKGVDSTLKIQPAKLEDSAVYLCASSLVGGTSRNEQFFGPGTRLTVL.

This clonotype was seen many times. The chain employs TRBV7-3 and TRBJ2-3; 7 nucleotides match TRBD2. The V and J ends lost 1 base and 3 bases, in that order; junction bases with no gene match: 4. From germline, CDR1 is SGHTA and CDR2 FQGTGA. This CDR3 has 15 residues. The CDR3: CASSLRPGGTDTQYF. For the CDR3, the DNA is TGTGCCAGCAGCTTAAGGCCGGGGGGAACAGATACGCAGTATTTT.

The rearrangement links TRBV18 to TRBJ2-7; D might be TRBD1 or TRBD2, each matching 5 bases. Trimming pared 4 bases from V and 2 bases from J, leaving 12 bases between. Per germline, CDR1 KGHSH and CDR2 LQKENI. The CDR3 spans 14 residues. The CDR3 protein is CASSLDTGPYEQYF. The CDR3 region has the DNA TGTGCCAGCTCACTTGACACGGGACCCTACGAGCAGTACTTC.

The V call is TRBV7-9, the J call TRBJ2-1, with a weak D call TRBD1 (6 bases). The CDR3 runs 15 residues. Per germline, CDR1 SEHNR and CDR2 FQNEAQ (reference sequence). The V gene lost 5 bases and the J gene lost 1 base, with 12 bases spanning the gap. CDR3 amino acids: CASSKQGWSYNEQFF. The CDR3 nucleotides read TGTGCCAGCAGCAAACAGGGTTGGTCCTACAATGAGCAGTTCTTC.

This clonotype occurred a few times. The chain employs TRBV7-8 and TRBJ2-2; 8 nucleotides line up with TRBD1. The germline V gene encodes CDR1 SGHVS and CDR2 FQNEAQ. The CDR3 contains 15 residues. J lost 1 base, V lost 4 bases, and 2 bases had no gene match. CDR3 sequence: CASSWDRMNTGELFF. The CDR3 nucleotides read TGTGCCAGCAGCTGGGACAGGATGAACACCGGGGAGCTGTTTTTT. The variable domain in full, completed from reference TRBV7-8 and TRBJ2-2, reads GAGVSQSPRYKVAKRGQDVALRCDPISGHVSLFWYQQALGQGPEFLTYFQNEAQLDKSGLPSDRFFAERPEGSVSTLKIQRTQQEDSAVYLCASSWDRMNTGELFFGEGSRLTVL.

The V gene is TRBV7-9, the J gene TRBJ2-5, with 9 bases aligning to TRBD1. CDR3 size: 16 residues. CDR1 and CDR2 from the germline V gene are SEHNR and FQNEAQ (reference sequence). The V gene end was trimmed by 4 bases and the J gene end by 4 bases; junction bases not matched to a gene: 10. The CDR3: CASSSQQGALRETQYF. Written as DNA, the CDR3 is TGTGCCAGCAGCTCCCAACAGGGGGCATTACGAGAGACCCAGTACTTC.

This clonotype turned up a few times. The chain uses TRBV18 and TRBJ1-2; D uncertain. With 3 bases removed from V and 4 bases from J, the gap between germline ends came to 12 bases. The germline CDR1 and CDR2 sequences are KGHSH and LQKENI. This CDR3 comprises 14 residues. CDR3 in DNA: TGTGCCAGCTCACCGGAGACAATCGTCTATGGCTACACCTTC. This sequence encodes CASSPETIVYGYTF. Together with reference TRBV18 and TRBJ1-2, the CDR3 gives the full variable domain: NAGVMQNPRHLVRRRGQEARLRCSPMKGHSHVYWYRQLPEEGLKFMVYLQKENIIDESGMPKERFSAEFPKEGPSILRIQQVVRGDSAAYFCASSPETIVYGYTFGSGTRLTVV.

This chain connects TRBV5-6 to TRBJ2-7; possibly TRBD1 for D (6 bases). This CDR3 comprises 16 residues. Trimming pared 5 bases from V and 1 base from J, leaving 19 bases between. Looked up from germline, CDR1 is SGHDT and CDR2 is YYEEEE. CDR3 residues: CASSLLVGARSYEQYF. The CDR3 DNA is TGTGCCAGCAGTCTTTTGGTGGGGGCGAGATCCTACGAGCAGTACTTC. Complete variable domain (other parts from reference TRBV5-6 and TRBJ2-7): DAGVTQSPTHLIKTRGQQVTLRCSPKSGHDTVSWYQQALGQGPQFIFQYYEEEERQRGNFPDRFSGHQFPNYSSELNVNALLLGDSALYLCASSLLVGARSYEQYFGPGTRLTVT.

The rearrangement uses TRBV28 and TRBJ2-5; D possibly corresponds to TRBD1 (6 bases). Germline CDR1 and CDR2: MDHEN and SYDVKM. Trimming stripped 11 bases from V and 1 base from J, with 14 bases between. The CDR3 extends over 13 amino acids. In nucleotides, the CDR3 is TGTGCCGGGTCGGACAGTCTCCAAGAGACCCAGTACTTC. Encoded protein: CAGSDSLQETQYF.

The V call is TRBV7-9, the J call TRBJ2-1; TRBD2 matches 8 bases. Germline trimming cut 5 bases from V and 9 bases from J; bases unmatched to any gene: 18. Per the germline V gene, CDR1 is SEHNR and CDR2 is FQNEAQ (reference sequence). The CDR3 loop spans 17 amino acids. The CDR3 sequence is CASSPGYPGTRGGEQFF. The CDR3 coding sequence is TGTGCCAGCAGCCCCGGATACCCCGGGACTAGGGGGGGTGAGCAGTTCTTC.

The chain joins TRBV12-3 or TRBV12-4 to TRBJ1-5, with 9 bases identical to TRBD1. This CDR3 has 14 residues. J was trimmed by 6 bases and V by 5 bases; bases with no gene match: 5. CDR3 sequence (DNA): TGTGCCAGCAGTCCACAGGGGGCATTTCAGCCCCAGCATTTT. Translation: CASSPQGAFQPQHF.

The sample holds many counts of this clonotype. Written as DNA, the CDR3 is TGCGCCAGCAGTGAGGGAGCGGGAGGTGGGACCCAGTACTTC. This sequence encodes CASSEGAGGGTQYF. The chain has TRBV10-2 and TRBJ2-5, with 9 bases fitting TRBD2. The CDR3 runs to 14 residues. Losses at the gene ends were 2 bases for V and 7 bases for J; bases not matched to a gene: 5. CDR1 and CDR2 (germline): WSHSY, SAAADI.

This clonotype was picked up many times. The CDR3 here is CASTLGQNSNQPQHF. The CDR3, as DNA: TGTGCCAGCACTCTGGGACAGAATAGCAATCAGCCCCAGCATTTT. The genes are TRBV12-3 or TRBV12-4 and TRBJ1-5; 7 bases match TRBD1. V lost 7 bases and J lost 0; bases outside the gene matches: 6. This CDR3 is 15 amino acids long.

This clonotype was seen ten or more times. The gene calls are TRBV5-1 and TRBJ1-1, with a tentative D call TRBD1 (6 bases). The CDR3 runs 15 residues. V dropped 4 bases and J dropped 0 bases, with 13 bases sitting between them. Germline CDR1 and CDR2: SGHRS and YFSETQ. This CDR3 is CASSVKTGVNTEAFF. In nucleotides, the CDR3 is TGCGCCAGCAGCGTAAAGACAGGAGTGAACACTGAAGCTTTCTTT.